The clone carrying this T cell receptor beta chain has a handful of counts. Its antigen is still unknown. For TCRbeta, the library was prepared with unique molecular identifiers. MiXCR, run by TCRdb on the PCR reads, gives a single entry per CDR3 protein. The data hold 90,000 to 100,000 distinct CDR3 sequences, with less than 25% observed a single time. Germline CDR1 is SGHRS and CDR2 is YFSETQ. Trimming shortened V by 7 bases and J by 0 bases, and 14 bases separated the two germline ends. This CDR3 contains 15 residues. This sample stems from a study of T-cell reconstitution after alpha-beta-depleted transplantation in children. Study-wide findings and caveats: Roughly two months post-transplant, alpha-beta T cells reportedly originated from several hundred graft clones that had expanded. TCRbeta diversity was high at day 60 in some patients (a result of surviving recipient T cells and thymic progenitors).

The V and J genes are TRBV5-1 and TRBJ2-1; a weak D match, TRBD2 (5 bases). Sequenced here: PBMCs, sampled before TCRalphabeta/CD19-depleted stem cell transplant. This clonotype was sampled from a boy younger than 10 with acute lymphoblastic leukemia, due to receive a stem cell transplant. In DNA, the CDR3 is TGCGCCAGCGCCAAGGACTCGAGCTCCTACAATGAGCAGTTCTTC. This codes for CASAKDSSSYNEQFF.